This TCR beta chain was recovered during a study of T cell repertoires in aging, cancer and after chemotherapy. Study at large: Over several months to years, re-sampled healthy donor repertoires clearly shared clones. Some 9.4 million TCR reads made up the full dataset. Regarding the study as a whole: Loss of evenness, beyond lost richness, contributed to age-related TCR diversity decline in cancer patients. In each cancer cohort, median generation probability increased across chemotherapy, suggesting thymic output rebounded.

Multiplex touch-down PCR with TRB-A/B primers amplified rearranged V-D-J TRB sequences. TCRdb passed the multiplex PCR reads through MiXCR, listing each CDR3 protein once. The sample shows around 11,000 distinct CDR3 sequences, around 38% of them seen only once. The CDR3 runs to 15 residues. V lost 5 bases to trimming and J lost 3 bases; unmatched junction nucleotides: 7. The germline gives CDR1 MNHEY, CDR2 SMNVEV (reference sequence). Remarks on this clonotype: The antigen is not known.

Amplification of TCR beta used genomic DNA extracted from peripheral blood. V is TRBV27 and J is TRBJ1-2; TRBD1 matches 9 bases. This clonotype was obtained from a human donor in good health. Sequencing was carried out using blood. This chain's CDR3 is CASSARQGVHYGYTF. The CDR3 DNA follows: TGTGCCAGCAGTGCCCGACAGGGGGTACACTATGGCTACACCTTC.